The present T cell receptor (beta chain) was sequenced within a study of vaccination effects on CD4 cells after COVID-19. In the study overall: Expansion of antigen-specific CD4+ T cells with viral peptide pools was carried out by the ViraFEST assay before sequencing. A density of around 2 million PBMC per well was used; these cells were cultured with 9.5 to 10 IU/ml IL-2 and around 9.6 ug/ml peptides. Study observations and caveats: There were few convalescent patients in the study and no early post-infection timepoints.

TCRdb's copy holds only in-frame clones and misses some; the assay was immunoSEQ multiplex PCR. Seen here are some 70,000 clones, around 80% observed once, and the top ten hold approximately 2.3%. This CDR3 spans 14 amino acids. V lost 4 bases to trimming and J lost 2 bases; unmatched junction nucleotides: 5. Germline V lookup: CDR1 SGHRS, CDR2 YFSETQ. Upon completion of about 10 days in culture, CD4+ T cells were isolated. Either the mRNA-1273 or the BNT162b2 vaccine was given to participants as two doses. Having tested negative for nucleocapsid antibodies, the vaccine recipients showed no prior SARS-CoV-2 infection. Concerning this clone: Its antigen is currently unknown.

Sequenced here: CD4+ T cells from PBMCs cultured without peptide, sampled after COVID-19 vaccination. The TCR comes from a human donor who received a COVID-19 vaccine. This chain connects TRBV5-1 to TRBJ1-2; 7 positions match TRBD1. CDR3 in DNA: TGCGCCAGCAGCCTCGGACAGGCCAACTATGGCTACACCTTC. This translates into CASSLGQANYGYTF.